Each of the 21 T cell receptor beta chains below was sequenced from the same sample in a study of blood T cell repertoires in COVID-19. Using immunoSEQ multiplex PCR, the repertoire was profiled, and TCRdb retains in-frame clones only, with some absent. Of 250,000 to 350,000 clones in the sample, roughly 90% were seen once. The source material was peripheral blood. Every receptor here comes from a woman aged 25-40 years with COVID-19, enrolled during active disease.

The chain links TRBV27 to TRBJ2-4, with TRBD1 matching over 9 bases. Germline V lookup: CDR1 MNHEY, CDR2 SMNVEV (reference sequence). V shed 1 base and J 0 bases; nucleotides not matched to a gene: 4. The CDR3 runs 17 residues. The CDR3 region is CASSLYGTGLAKNIQYF. For the CDR3, the DNA is TGTGCCAGCAGTTTATACGGGACAGGGTTAGCCAAAAACATTCAGTACTTC.

V and J are TRBV28 and TRBJ1-5, with 7 bases that match TRBD1. This CDR3 comprises 14 residues. Per the germline V gene, CDR1 is MDHEN and CDR2 is SYDVKM. Trimming cost V 6 bases and J 3 bases; bases outside gene matches: 5. CDR3 sequence (DNA): TGTGCCAGCAGATCAACAGGGGACAATCAGCCCCAGCATTTT. This encodes CASRSTGDNQPQHF.

This rearrangement joins TRBV15 to TRBJ1-2, with D maybe TRBD1 (6 bases). Germline CDR1 is LNHNV and CDR2 is YYDKDF (reference sequence). Deletions cut 4 bases from V and 8 bases from J, with 14 bases between. The CDR3 spans 13 residues. The CDR3 DNA reads as TGTGCCACCAGCAAAGCTCGGACAGCAGGCTACACCTTC. The encoded protein is CATSKARTAGYTF.

This chain joins TRBV27 and TRBJ2-7; D is possibly TRBD2 (6 bases). The CDR3 consists of 15 residues. Between the trimmed V and J ends, which lost 4 bases and 3 bases, there was a span of 16 bases. The germline V gene has CDR1 MNHEY and CDR2 SMNVEV (reference sequence). The CDR3: CASSSPVRGNYEQYF. Written as DNA, the CDR3 is TGTGCCAGCAGTTCCCCCGTCCGGGGGAACTACGAGCAGTACTTC.

The chain has TRBV7-8 and TRBJ1-3, with a tentative D call TRBD1 (6 bases). Trimming left V 5 bases short and J 4 bases short, with 9 bases between. CDR3 length equals 13 residues. Looked up from germline, CDR1 is SGHVS and CDR2 is FQNEAQ. CDR3 region: CASSTGSGNTIYF. For the CDR3, the DNA is TGTGCCAGCAGCACAGGGTCGGGAAACACCATATATTTT.

The chain recombines TRBV6-5 with TRBJ1-2, with D possibly being TRBD1 (5 bases). This CDR3 region has 14 residues. V was pared by 6 bases and J by 8 bases, with 19 bases between. CDR1 MNHEY and CDR2 SVGAGI come from the germline V gene. This CDR3 is CASRNQGNRYGYTF. CDR3 coding DNA: TGTGCCAGCAGAAATCAGGGAAACCGCTACGGCTACACCTTC.

The chain is built from TRBV19 and TRBJ1-5; 9 bases align to TRBD1. There are 18 residues in the CDR3. V gave up 7 bases and J gave up 6 bases; unmatched junction bases: 19. Germline assignment: CDR1 LNHDA and CDR2 SQIVND (reference sequence). Here the CDR3 reads CASNENRGTGTSSQPQHF. DNA of the CDR3: TGTGCCAGTAACGAAAACCGGGGGACAGGGACTTCGAGTCAGCCCCAGCATTTT.

This chain connects TRBV12-3 or TRBV12-4 to TRBJ2-7, with D perhaps TRBD1 (6 bases). Trimming pared 11 bases from V and 4 bases from J, leaving 12 bases between. The CDR3 consists of 11 residues. DNA for the CDR3: TGTGCCTGCTCAGGGGCATACGAGCAGTACTTC. It translates to CACSGAYEQYF.

In nucleotides, the CDR3 is TGTGCCAGCAGCCAACAGGGGAGCGAGCAGTACTTC. Its translation is CASSQQGSEQYF. The chain has TRBV11-2 and TRBJ2-7; 7 bases agree with TRBD1. CDR1 is SGHAT and CDR2 is FQNNGV in the germline V gene. CDR3 size: 12 residues. With V trimmed by 5 bases and J by 6 bases, 4 bases remained unmatched.

The CDR3 bases are TGTGCCAGCAGTTTGGGGGGTGATGGCTACACCTTC. Encoded protein: CASSLGGDGYTF. The chain uses TRBV12-3 or TRBV12-4 and TRBJ1-2, with a tentative D call TRBD1 (5 bases). Between the trimmed V and J ends, which lost 3 bases and 6 bases, there was a span of 8 bases. CDR3 length: 12 residues.

The V call is TRBV18, the J call TRBJ1-2; D is unresolved. V lost 4 bases and J lost 3, with 6 bases in between. Germline-derived CDR1 and CDR2 are KGHSH and LQKENI. CDR3 length: 12 amino acids. This chain's CDR3 is CASSREDYGYTF. DNA for the CDR3: TGTGCCAGCTCACGGGAGGACTATGGCTACACCTTC.

The CDR3 DNA is TGTGCCAGCAGCTTATGGCGTGGCGGCGGGGGTAGCACAGATACGCAGTATTTT. This gives the protein CASSLWRGGGGSTDTQYF. The chain is built from TRBV7-3 and TRBJ2-3, with 7 bases fitting TRBD2. Germline V gene sequence: CDR1 SGHTA, CDR2 FQGTGA. CDR3 length equals 18 residues. V was clipped by 2 bases and J by 0 bases; unmatched bases: 11.

This chain's CDR3 is CASSSYRGQGGELFF. CDR3 in DNA: TGTGCCAGCAGTTCCTACAGGGGGCAGGGCGGGGAGCTGTTTTTT. The chain uses TRBV28 and TRBJ2-2, with 9 bases lining up with TRBD1. CDR1 is MDHEN, CDR2 SYDVKM, per germline. The CDR3 loop spans 15 amino acids. The ends lost 4 bases at V and 7 bases at J; junction bases unmatched: 7.

The chain recombines TRBV9 with TRBJ1-2; D is unclear. Trimming removed 4 bases at V and 4 bases at J, with 11 bases between. CDR3 length: 13 residues. Germline CDR1 and CDR2: SGDLS and YYNGEE. This CDR3 is CASSLRDGYGYTF. The CDR3 nucleotides read TGTGCCAGCAGCCTACGAGATGGCTATGGCTACACCTTC.

The chain couples TRBV5-1 to TRBJ2-1; 8 nucleotides align to TRBD2. CDR1 and CDR2 (germline): SGHRS, YFSETQ. V lost 7 bases, J lost 4 bases, and 7 bases stayed unmatched. The CDR3 contains 14 residues. The CDR3 loop is CASSTGTSYNEQFF. In DNA, the CDR3 is TGCGCCAGCTCTACCGGGACTAGTTACAATGAGCAGTTCTTC.

This chain links TRBV6-5 with TRBJ2-7, with TRBD2 as a possible D gene (6 bases). Trimming pared 7 bases from V and 2 bases from J, leaving 15 bases between. This CDR3 contains 14 residues. The V gene's germline CDR1 is MNHEY and CDR2 SVGAGI. CDR3: CASTRSGEAYEQYF. CDR3 sequence (DNA): TGTGCCAGCACCCGATCTGGGGAGGCCTACGAGCAGTACTTC.

The genes are TRBV5-6 and TRBJ2-7; 10 positions agree with TRBD1. The CDR3 contains 13 residues. The germline V gene has CDR1 SGHDT and CDR2 YYEEEE. Germline trimming cut 6 bases from V and 5 bases from J; bases unmatched to any gene: 5. The CDR3 region has the DNA TGTGCCAGCACCATAGACAGGGGGCACGAGCAGTACTTC. Translation: CASTIDRGHEQYF.

The chain joins TRBV21-1 to TRBJ2-1; the table assigns TRBD1, which was not confirmed against the DNA. TRBV21-1 is a pseudogene segment. The CDR3 has 16 residues. CDR3 region: CASPRNRGQNYNEQFF. The CDR3 DNA sequence: TGTGCCAGCCCCCGGAACAGGGGGCAAAACTACAATGAGCAGTTCTTC.

The chain employs TRBV25-1 and TRBJ1-1; 7 bases match TRBD1. The CDR3 runs to 12 residues. The trim removed 7 bases at V and 4 bases at J, leaving 3 bases unmatched. The V gene's germline CDR1 is MGHDK and CDR2 SYGVNS. Here the CDR3 reads CASNQGGTEAFF. The DNA for the CDR3 is TGTGCCAGCAACCAGGGGGGCACTGAAGCTTTCTTT.

This chain uses TRBV19 with TRBJ2-1; D possibly corresponds to TRBD1 (6 bases). With 1 base removed from V and 9 bases from J, the gap between germline ends came to 16 bases. Germline assignment: CDR1 LNHDA and CDR2 SQIVND (reference sequence). This CDR3 contains 15 residues. The DNA for the CDR3 is TGTGCCAGTAGTATAGTGCAGGGGACCATTGGTGAGCAGTTCTTC. Its protein product is CASSIVQGTIGEQFF.

The V and J genes are TRBV15 and TRBJ1-4; possible D gene TRBD1, 6 bases. The CDR3 is made up of 14 amino acids. V was trimmed by 1 base and J by 8 bases, leaving 11 bases between them. Germline CDR1 reads LNHNV; CDR2 reads YYDKDF (reference sequence). The CDR3: CATSRGGGEEKLFF. CDR3 nucleotide sequence: TGTGCCACCAGCAGAGGGGGGGGCGAGGAAAAACTGTTTTTT.